Shown below are 20 T cell receptor beta chains from a single sample sequenced in a study of technical replicates of blood from a few donors. Produced via immunoSEQ multiplex PCR; TCRdb's table is partial and in-frame only. Of about 60,000 clones in the sample, 85% to 95% were seen once. The specimen sequenced was PBMCs. The receptors stem from a human donor in good health. Some clones in this sample may be carry-over from other donors' samples.

The rearrangement joins TRBV7-2 to TRBJ1-1; possibly TRBD1 for D (6 bases). This CDR3 is built from 13 residues. Looked up from germline, CDR1 is SGHTA and CDR2 is FQGNSA. V was trimmed by 7 bases and J by 7 bases, leaving 16 bases between them. The CDR3: CASTIRGGYEAFF. Here the CDR3 DNA reads TGTGCCAGCACCATACGAGGGGGTTATGAAGCTTTCTTT. The variable domain in full, completed from reference TRBV7-2 and TRBJ1-1, reads GAGVSQSPSNKVTEKGKDVELRCDPISGHTALYWYRQSLGQGLEFLIYFQGNSAPDKSGLPSDRFSAERTGGSVSTLTIQRTQQEDSAVYLCASTIRGGYEAFFGQGTRLTVV.

V gene TRBV6-1 combines with J gene TRBJ2-5; D is perhaps TRBD2 (5 bases). The CDR3 loop spans 16 amino acids. Germline loops: CDR1 MNHNS, CDR2 SASEGT. Between the trimmed V and J ends, which lost 3 bases and 3 bases, there was a span of 17 bases. The DNA for the CDR3 is TGTGCCAGCAGTGAGCCCCGGGGTTTCGGGAAAGAGACCCAGTACTTC. Its translation: CASSEPRGFGKETQYF.

The chain combines TRBV29-1 with TRBJ1-1; tentatively, D is TRBD1 (5 bases). CDR1 and CDR2 from the germline V gene are SQVTM and ANQGSEA. CDR3 length equals 12 residues. Between the trimmed V and J ends, which lost 4 bases and 4 bases, there was a span of 10 bases. CDR3 sequence (DNA): TGCAGCGTTGGTAGGGGATCCACTGAAGCTTTCTTT. It is translated as CSVGRGSTEAFF.

The V and J genes are TRBV5-1 and TRBJ2-1; D perhaps matches TRBD2 (6 bases). V was cut by 4 bases and J by 4 bases, with 18 bases left in between. This CDR3 is 16 amino acids long. Germline V lookup: CDR1 SGHRS, CDR2 YFSETQ. Here the CDR3 DNA reads TGCGCCAGCAGCGGACCGCCTCGGCGGGATTACAATGAGCAGTTCTTC. This translates into CASSGPPRRDYNEQFF.

The chain uses TRBV25-1 and TRBJ2-7; maybe TRBD2 (6 bases). The CDR3 has 13 residues. Trimming left V 7 bases short and J 0 bases short, with 10 bases between. The germline CDR1 and CDR2 sequences are MGHDK and SYGVNS. Here the CDR3 reads CASIGEDSYEQYF. The CDR3 nucleotides are TGTGCCAGCATCGGGGAGGACTCCTACGAGCAGTACTTC.

The chain joins TRBV6-5 to TRBJ1-1; 8 nucleotides agree with TRBD1. The CDR3 covers 16 residues. J was trimmed by 9 bases and V by 2 bases; bases with no gene match: 14. The germline gives CDR1 MNHEY, CDR2 SVGAGI. The CDR3 nucleotides are TGTGCCAGCAGTTACGGACAGGGCGGTGGGTATCGGAAAGCTTTCTTT. This sequence encodes CASSYGQGGGYRKAFF.

This clone was detected only once. V and J are TRBV11-3 and TRBJ2-3; D unresolved. The V end was cut by 1 base, the J end by 0 bases, with 11 bases between. The germline gives CDR1 SGHNT, CDR2 YENEEA. The CDR3 is 16 residues long. CDR3 region: CASSLGGTLSTDTQYF. CDR3 bases: TGTGCCAGCAGCTTAGGCGGCACCTTGAGCACAGATACGCAGTATTTT.

The V call is TRBV7-3, the J call TRBJ2-3, with D possibly matching TRBD2 (6 bases). Trimming took off 2 bases at V and 2 bases at J, with 14 bases between the two ends. The CDR3 totals 16 residues. Germline V gene sequence: CDR1 SGHTA, CDR2 FQGTGA. Written as DNA, the CDR3 is TGTGCCAGCAGCTTAGGCGGGGTGGGAAACACAGATACGCAGTATTTT. Translating it yields CASSLGGVGNTDTQYF.

The rearrangement links TRBV29-1 to TRBJ2-1, with D tentatively TRBD2 (6 bases). V was clipped by 6 bases and J by 10 bases, with 16 bases between them. The CDR3 consists of 12 residues. Germline values: CDR1 SQVTM, CDR2 ANQGSEA. The CDR3 DNA sequence: TGCAGCGTGCGGACTACCCCCGGCGAGCAGTTCTTC. Residues: CSVRTTPGEQFF.

V and J are TRBV27 and TRBJ1-6, with 8 bases identical to TRBD1. Germline lookup yields CDR1 MNHEY and CDR2 SMNVEV (reference sequence). V lost 2 bases, J lost 7 bases, and 4 bases stayed unmatched. The CDR3 consists of 15 residues. The CDR3 coding sequence is TGTGCCAGCAGTTTAATGGGACAGGCCAATTCACCCCTCCACTTT. This translates into CASSLMGQANSPLHF.

J is TRBJ2-1 and V is TRBV7-9, with 10 bases matching TRBD2. This CDR3 spans 15 amino acids. Trimming removed 1 base from V and 8 bases from J; junction bases left unmatched: 5. Germline V CDR1 and CDR2: SEHNR, FQNEAQ (reference sequence). CDR3 sequence: CASSLGTSGTDEQFF. Here the CDR3 DNA reads TGTGCCAGCAGCTTAGGTACTAGCGGGACAGATGAGCAGTTCTTC.

The rearrangement links TRBV6-6 to TRBJ2-7, with D perhaps TRBD2 (6 bases). Germline V gene lookup returns CDR1 MNHNY and CDR2 SVGAGI (reference sequence). Trimming pared 6 bases from V and 5 bases from J, leaving 23 bases between. The CDR3 extends over 16 amino acids. CDR3 nucleotides: TGTGCCAGCAGCCCCCACGGGGGACCCACCCGCGACGAGCAGTACTTC. Encoded protein: CASSPHGGPTRDEQYF.

This clone was found a few times. The V gene is TRBV5-1, the J gene TRBJ1-1; 7 positions agree with TRBD1. The CDR3 loop spans 14 amino acids. With V trimmed by 2 bases and J by 5 bases, 6 bases remained unmatched. Germline lookup yields CDR1 SGHRS and CDR2 YFSETQ. CDR3 amino acids: CASSFGTVGTEAFF. CDR3 sequence (DNA): TGCGCCAGCAGCTTCGGGACAGTTGGAACTGAAGCTTTCTTT.

The chain carries TRBV15 and TRBJ1-1; D gene unclear. Germline-derived CDR1 and CDR2 are LNHNV and YYDKDF (reference sequence). V lost 4 bases, J lost 4 bases, and 13 bases lay in between. The CDR3 runs to 14 residues. Written as DNA, the CDR3 is TGTGCCACCAGCACAGCTGGGAGGTCCACTGAAGCTTTCTTT. Translated, it gives CATSTAGRSTEAFF. The full variable domain, in which reference TRBV15 and TRBJ1-1 provide the parts outside the CDR3, is DAMVIQNPRYQVTQFGKPVTLSCSQTLNHNVMYWYQQKSSQAPKLLFHYYDKDFNNEADTPDNFQSRRPNTSFCFLDIRSPGLGDTAMYLCATSTAGRSTEAFFGQGTRLTVV.

The chain combines TRBV21-1 with TRBJ1-2. TRBV21-1 is an annotated pseudogene. The CDR3 is 11 amino acids. This chain's CDR3 is CASSKDRGYTF. The CDR3 DNA reads TGTGCCAGCAGCAAAGACCGGGGCTACACCTTC.

This chain uses TRBV29-1 with TRBJ2-1; 8 bases fit TRBD1. Trimming cost V 2 bases and J 7 bases; bases outside gene matches: 7. The CDR3 totals 14 residues. Germline values: CDR1 SQVTM, CDR2 ANQGSEA. The CDR3 region is CSVEFRDRRNEQFF. The CDR3 coding sequence is TGCAGCGTTGAATTCCGGGACAGGAGAAATGAGCAGTTCTTC.

The chain has TRBV7-2 and TRBJ2-5; 7 positions agree with TRBD2. Germline trimming cut 3 bases from V and 7 bases from J; bases unmatched to any gene: 5. Per germline, CDR1 SGHTA and CDR2 FQGNSA. This CDR3 comprises 13 residues. The chain's CDR3 is CASSLGGDVTQYF. The CDR3 DNA follows: TGTGCCAGCAGCTTGGGGGGGGACGTGACCCAGTACTTC.

This chain joins TRBV18 and TRBJ1-5; maybe TRBD1 (6 bases). This CDR3 has 15 amino acids. Trimming removed 3 bases from V and 2 bases from J, with 11 bases in between. CDR1 and CDR2 from the germline V gene are KGHSH and LQKENI. CDR3 loop: CASSPREGGNQPQHF. CDR3 nucleotides: TGTGCCAGCTCACCCAGGGAGGGGGGCAATCAGCCCCAGCATTTT.

The rearrangement joins TRBV10-3 to TRBJ2-7; 9 bases map to TRBD1. V lost 0 bases to trimming and J lost 6 bases; unmatched junction nucleotides: 3. This CDR3 region has 14 residues. The germline V gene has CDR1 ENHRY and CDR2 SYGVKD. CDR3 nucleotide sequence: TGTGCCATCAGTGAGTCAGTGACAGGGGGCGAGCAGTACTTC. Translating it yields CAISESVTGGEQYF.

The chain combines TRBV5-1 with TRBJ2-2, with a weak D call TRBD1 (6 bases). Germline V CDR1 and CDR2: SGHRS, YFSETQ. V was pared by 0 bases and J by 7 bases, with 10 bases between. There are 14 residues in the CDR3. The CDR3 DNA follows: TGCGCCAGCAGCTTGGACAGGGATGGCGGGGAGCTGTTTTTT. Translation gives CASSLDRDGGELFF.